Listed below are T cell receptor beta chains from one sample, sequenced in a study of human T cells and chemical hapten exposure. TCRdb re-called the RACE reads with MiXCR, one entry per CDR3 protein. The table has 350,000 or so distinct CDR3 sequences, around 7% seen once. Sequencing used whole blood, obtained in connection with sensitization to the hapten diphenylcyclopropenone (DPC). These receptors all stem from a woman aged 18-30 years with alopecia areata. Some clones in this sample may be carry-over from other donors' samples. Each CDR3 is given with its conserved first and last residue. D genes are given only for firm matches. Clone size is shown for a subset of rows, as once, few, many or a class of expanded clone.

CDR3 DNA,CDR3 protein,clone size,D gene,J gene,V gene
TGCGCCAGCAGCCACCCAGGACAGAACACTGAAGCTTTCTTT,CASSHPGQNTEAFF,NA,NA,TRBJ1-1,TRBV4-3
TGCGCCAGCAGCCAAGATTCATCCCAGCCCCAGCATTTT,CASSQDSSQPQHF,few,NA,TRBJ1-5,TRBV4-3
TGTGCCAGCTCACCACTCGTCGCGAACACTGAAGCTTTCTTT,CASSPLVANTEAFF,NA,NA,TRBJ1-1,TRBV18
TGTGCCAGCAGGGACTACGGGGAGAGCTCCTACAATGAGCAGTTCTTC,CASRDYGESSYNEQFF,many,NA,TRBJ2-1,TRBV6-5
TGCAGTGCCGCAAAGGACGGAAGCTCTGGAAACACCATATATTTT,CSAAKDGSSGNTIYF,few,NA,TRBJ1-3,TRBV20-1
TGTGCCAGCAGCGTGAGCGGGGGGGCCCTCAATGAGCAGTTCTTC,CASSVSGGALNEQFF,few,TRBD2,TRBJ2-1,TRBV7-9
TGTGCCAGCACTCCTGGACCACGCAACCAAGAGACCCAGTACTTC,CASTPGPRNQETQYF,many,NA,TRBJ2-5,TRBV2
TGTGCCAGCAGCTTAAATGGTCTCCAGGAGCCCCAGCATTTT,CASSLNGLQEPQHF,once,NA,TRBJ1-5,TRBV7-2
TGCGCCAGCAGCCAAGTACCAGGGACAGGGGGAACTGAAGCTTTCTTT,CASSQVPGTGGTEAFF,few,TRBD1,TRBJ1-1,TRBV4-3
TGTGCCAGCAGTTACCGGGGAGCCGCCGGGGAGCTGTTTTTT,CASSYRGAAGELFF,NA,NA,TRBJ2-2,TRBV6-6
TGTGCCAGCAGCTCCTTTAGCGGGGGAGAGACCCAGTACTTC,CASSSFSGGETQYF,few,TRBD2,TRBJ2-5,TRBV7-9
TGTGCCAGCAGCCCGCTGCAGGCGCAAGAGACCCAGTACTTC,CASSPLQAQETQYF,NA,NA,TRBJ2-5,TRBV6-6
TGTGCCAGCAGCCAGGGAGCGGGGGGCCATATTAGCACAGATACGCAGTATTTT,CASSQGAGGHISTDTQYF,few,TRBD2,TRBJ2-3,TRBV4-2
TGTGCCAGCAGCCTACAGCGGAGGGGCTACGAGCAGTACTTC,CASSLQRRGYEQYF,NA,NA,TRBJ2-7,TRBV7-2
TGTGCCAGCAGTCGAGGGACGCCACATAGAAATGGCTACACCTTC,CASSRGTPHRNGYTF,few,NA,TRBJ1-2,TRBV12-3/TRBV12-4
TGTGCCAGCAGCGCTCATCGACTAGCGGGGGGAAAATACGAGCAGTACTTC,CASSAHRLAGGKYEQYF,many,TRBD2,TRBJ2-7,TRBV7-8
TGCGCCAGCAGCCAGGCCAACACCAGGAGCTCCTACGAGCAGTACTTC,CASSQANTRSSYEQYF,few,NA,TRBJ2-7,TRBV4-1
TGTGCCAGCAGTTTCTGGGGACTAAACTATGGCTACACCTTC,CASSFWGLNYGYTF,NA,NA,TRBJ1-2,TRBV12-3/TRBV12-4
TGCAGCGTGACAGGTGGGCTTAACACTGAAGCTTTCTTT,CSVTGGLNTEAFF,NA,NA,TRBJ1-1,TRBV29-1
TGTGCCAGCAGCTTAGCCGGGGGGCTTGGCAATCAGCCCCAGCATTTT,CASSLAGGLGNQPQHF,many,NA,TRBJ1-5,TRBV7-8
TGTGCCAGCAGCCCGACTAGATTAGGGGCAGATACGCAGTATTTT,CASSPTRLGADTQYF,many,NA,TRBJ2-3,TRBV3-1
TGTGCCAGCAGCTTACTAGCGAGAAATTCACCCCTCCACTTT,CASSLLARNSPLHF,NA,NA,TRBJ1-6,TRBV7-2
TGTGCCAGCAGCCGACGGGACAGCCTAGCGGATACGCAGTATTTT,CASSRRDSLADTQYF,few,NA,TRBJ2-3,TRBV7-2
TGTGCCAGCAGTTTACGGCCTCAGCGCACAGATACGCAGTATTTT,CASSLRPQRTDTQYF,NA,NA,TRBJ2-3,TRBV12-3/TRBV12-4
TGTGCCAGCAGTGACGGTATTAGCGGGGCTGCAGATACGCAGTATTTT,CASSDGISGAADTQYF,many,TRBD2,TRBJ2-3,TRBV6-4
TGTGCCAGCCTCGAAGCGGGACAGGGTTATTCACCCCTCCACTTT,CASLEAGQGYSPLHF,NA,TRBD1,TRBJ1-6,TRBV7-2
TGTGCCAGCAGCTCAGTCGGGGACGCGGGGCGCGCAGATACGCAGTATTTT,CASSSVGDAGRADTQYF,few,NA,TRBJ2-3,TRBV5-4
TGTGCCAGCAGCTTAGTTTCAGGGTTCGGACAGAACACTGAAGCTTTCTTT,CASSLVSGFGQNTEAFF,few,NA,TRBJ1-1,TRBV7-2
TGTGCCAGCACCGACGGGGGGGCCGATGCAGATACGCAGTATTTT,CASTDGGADADTQYF,few,TRBD2,TRBJ2-3,TRBV6-6
TGTGCCAGCGTACAGGGGAGCTCCTATAATTCACCCCTCCACTTT,CASVQGSSYNSPLHF,few,TRBD1,TRBJ1-6,TRBV6-1
TGCAGTGCTAGAGATATATGGACAACAGATACGCAGTATTTT,CSARDIWTTDTQYF,many,NA,TRBJ2-3,TRBV20-1
TGTGCCAGCACCCTAGGGGGGGCTGGGGGCAATCAGCCCCAGCATTTT,CASTLGGAGGNQPQHF,few,NA,TRBJ1-5,TRBV28
TGTGCCAGCAGGCCGGACAGGCATAGCAATCAGCCCCAGCATTTT,CASRPDRHSNQPQHF,few,TRBD1,TRBJ1-5,TRBV6-1
TGTGCCAGCAGGTCGCGGACGAACACTGAAGCTTTCTTT,CASRSRTNTEAFF,few,NA,TRBJ1-1,TRBV7-2
TGTGCCAGCAGTTACATACAGAACAATGAGCAGTTCTTC,CASSYIQNNEQFF,many,NA,TRBJ2-1,TRBV6-2/TRBV6-3
TGTGCGTTCGGACGCACAGATACGCAGTATTTT,CAFGRTDTQYF,NA,NA,TRBJ2-3,TRBV28
TGTGCCAGCAGCCAAGGGAGGAGGGAAAAACTGTTTTTT,CASSQGRREKLFF,many,NA,TRBJ1-4,TRBV3-1
TGCGCCAGCAGCTTGGCCGCGGGAGAGCAGTTCTTC,CASSLAAGEQFF,NA,NA,TRBJ2-1,TRBV5-1
TGTGCCAGTAACCCAGCCTCGTACAGGGGAGGAGAGACCCAGTACTTC,CASNPASYRGGETQYF,NA,NA,TRBJ2-5,TRBV6-2/TRBV6-3
TGTGCCATCAGTGTCTCGGGCCCGAACACCGGGGAGCTGTTTTTT,CAISVSGPNTGELFF,NA,NA,TRBJ2-2,TRBV10-3
TGTGCCACCAGTGAAGGGCAGCAAAGAGATACGCAGTATTTT,CATSEGQQRDTQYF,few,NA,TRBJ2-3,TRBV24-1
TGTGCCAGCAGCAAAGGGTTGGCTAGAGCAAAGAACACTGAAGCTTTCTTT,CASSKGLARAKNTEAFF,few,NA,TRBJ1-1,TRBV21-1
TGTGCCACGCACAGCGGGGGGCCCCCAGATACGCAGTATTTT,CATHSGGPPDTQYF,few,TRBD2,TRBJ2-3,TRBV10-3
TGTGCCAGCAGTAGAGGGGAAGAGACCCAGTACTTC,CASSRGEETQYF,many,NA,TRBJ2-5,TRBV6-5
TGTGCCAGCAGGACGTGGGATTCACCCCTCCACTTT,CASRTWDSPLHF,NA,NA,TRBJ1-6,TRBV6-2/TRBV6-3
TGTGCCAGCAGCTTAACGGGGATAGGTACAGATACGCAGTATTTT,CASSLTGIGTDTQYF,NA,NA,TRBJ2-3,TRBV7-2
TGTGCCGGAAGGGGGCAGGACGGCTACACCTTC,CAGRGQDGYTF,few,TRBD1,TRBJ1-2,TRBV7-2